This TCR beta chain derives from a study of beta chain features in type 1 diabetes. Findings and limits, study-wide: Within the patient group, naive, central memory and Treg TCRB repertoires appeared more similar to each other than within healthy donors.

Based on CD45RO/CCR7/CD25/CD127/CD95/CD27, CD4+ regulatory, stem cell-like memory, naive and central memory cells were sorted. A word on this clone: Its antigen is still unknown.

CDR3 length equals 17 residues. The ends lost 0 bases at V and 4 bases at J; junction bases unmatched: 9. The V gene's germline CDR1 is SGDLS and CDR2 YYNGEE. Reverse transcription of all isolated RNA meant that expressed TCRB transcripts were sequenced. Sequenced naive, central memory and regulatory T cell samples produced an average of approximately 3.8 million reads. Measured with immunoSEQ multiplex PCR; TCRdb has only the in-frame clones, and not every one. This sample carries around 350,000 clones, around 12% of them seen once, and the ten largest clones take roughly 0.015%. The sample consisted of naive CD4+ T cells from blood. The TCR comes from a man between 18 and 29 years old in good health. The chain employs TRBV9 and TRBJ2-3, with 9 bases aligning to TRBD2. As DNA, the CDR3 is TGTGCCAGCAGCGTAGGGCGCGGCGGGGGGGCCCCAGATACGCAGTATTTT. It codes for CASSVGRGGGAPDTQYF.